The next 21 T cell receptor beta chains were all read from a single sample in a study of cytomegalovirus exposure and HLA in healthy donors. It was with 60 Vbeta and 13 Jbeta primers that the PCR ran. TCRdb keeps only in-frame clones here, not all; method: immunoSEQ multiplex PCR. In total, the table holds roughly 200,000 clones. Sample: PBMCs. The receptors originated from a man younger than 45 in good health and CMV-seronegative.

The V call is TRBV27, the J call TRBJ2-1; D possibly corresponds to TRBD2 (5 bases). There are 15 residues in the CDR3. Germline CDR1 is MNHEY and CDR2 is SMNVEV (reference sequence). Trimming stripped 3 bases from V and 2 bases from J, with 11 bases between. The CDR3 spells CASSFAEDPYNEQFF. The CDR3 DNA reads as TGTGCCAGCAGTTTTGCGGAGGACCCCTACAATGAGCAGTTCTTC.

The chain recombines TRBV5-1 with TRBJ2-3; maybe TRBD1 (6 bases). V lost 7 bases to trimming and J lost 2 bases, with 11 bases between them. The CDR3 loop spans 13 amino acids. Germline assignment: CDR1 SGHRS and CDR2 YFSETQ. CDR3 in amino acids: CASLGGDTDTQYF. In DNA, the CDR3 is TGCGCCAGCTTAGGGGGAGACACAGATACGCAGTATTTT.

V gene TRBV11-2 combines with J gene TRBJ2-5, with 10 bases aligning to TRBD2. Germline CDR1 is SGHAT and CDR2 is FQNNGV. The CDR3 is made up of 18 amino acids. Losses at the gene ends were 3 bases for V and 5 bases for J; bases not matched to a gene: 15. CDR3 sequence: CASSLGDGASGSWETQYF. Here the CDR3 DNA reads TGTGCCAGCAGCTTGGGGGATGGGGCTAGCGGGAGTTGGGAGACCCAGTACTTC.

In DNA form, the CDR3 reads TGCGCCAGCAGCTCCGAGGGCAATCAGCCCCAGCATTTT. Protein: CASSSEGNQPQHF. The chain joins TRBV4-1 to TRBJ1-5; no clear D gene. CDR3 length: 13 amino acids. The germline V gene has CDR1 MGHRA and CDR2 YSYEKL. V lost 5 bases, J lost 2 bases, and 7 bases lay in between.

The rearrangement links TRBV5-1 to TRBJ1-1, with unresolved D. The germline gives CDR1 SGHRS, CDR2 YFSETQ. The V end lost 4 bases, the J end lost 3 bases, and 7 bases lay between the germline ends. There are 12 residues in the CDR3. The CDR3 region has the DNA TGCGCCAGCAGCGCGGGCTACACTGAAGCTTTCTTT. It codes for CASSAGYTEAFF. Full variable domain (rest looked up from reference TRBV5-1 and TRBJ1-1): KAGVTQTPRYLIKTRGQQVTLSCSPISGHRSVSWYQQTPGQGLQFLFEYFSETQRNKGNFPGRFSGRQFSNSRSEMNVSTLELGDSALYLCASSAGYTEAFFGQGTRLTVV.

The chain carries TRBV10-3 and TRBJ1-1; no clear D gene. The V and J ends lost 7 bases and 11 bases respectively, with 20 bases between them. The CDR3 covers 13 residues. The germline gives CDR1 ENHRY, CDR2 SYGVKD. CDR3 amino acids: CAITPGEGDGAFF. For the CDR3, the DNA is TGTGCCATCACCCCCGGCGAGGGAGATGGGGCTTTCTTT.

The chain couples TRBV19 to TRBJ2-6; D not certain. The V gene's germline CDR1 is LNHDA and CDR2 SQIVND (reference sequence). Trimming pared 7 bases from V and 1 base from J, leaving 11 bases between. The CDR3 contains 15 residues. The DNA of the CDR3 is TGTGCCAGTACCACCACAGATTCTGGGGCCAACGTCCTGACTTTC. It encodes CASTTTDSGANVLTF.

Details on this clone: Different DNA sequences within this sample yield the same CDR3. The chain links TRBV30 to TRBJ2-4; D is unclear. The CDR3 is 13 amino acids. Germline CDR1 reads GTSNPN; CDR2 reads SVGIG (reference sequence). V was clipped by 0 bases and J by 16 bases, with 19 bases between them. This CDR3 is CAWSVLFSAERYF. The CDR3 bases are TGTGCCTGGAGTGTACTGTTTTCCGCTGAACGATACTTC.

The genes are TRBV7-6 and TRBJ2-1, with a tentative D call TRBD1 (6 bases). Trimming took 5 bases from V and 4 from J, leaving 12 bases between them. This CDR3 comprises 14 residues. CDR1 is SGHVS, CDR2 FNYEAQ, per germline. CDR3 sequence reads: CASSQQGQYNEQFF. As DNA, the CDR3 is TGTGCCAGCAGCCAACAAGGACAGTACAATGAGCAGTTCTTC.

The chain's CDR3 is CASSNSGTGTYEQYF. CDR3 bases: TGTGCCAGCTCGAACTCCGGGACAGGTACCTACGAGCAGTACTTC. The V and J genes are TRBV28 and TRBJ2-7; 8 bases align to TRBD1. The length of the CDR3 is 15 residues. Germline V CDR1 and CDR2: MDHEN, SYDVKM. V was pared by 8 bases and J by 2 bases, with 11 bases of the junction left unmatched. The entire variable domain, with the rest obtained from reference TRBV28 and TRBJ2-7, is as follows: DVKVTQSSRYLVKRTGEKVFLECVQDMDHENMFWYRQDPGLGLRLIYFSYDVKMKEKGDIPEGYSVSREKKERFSLILESASTNQTSMYLCASSNSGTGTYEQYFGPGTRLTVT.

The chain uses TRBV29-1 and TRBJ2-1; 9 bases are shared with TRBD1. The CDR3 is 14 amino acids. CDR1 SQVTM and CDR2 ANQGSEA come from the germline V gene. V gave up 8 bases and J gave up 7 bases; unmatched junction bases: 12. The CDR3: CSQGTGLWKNEQFF. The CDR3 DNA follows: TGCAGCCAAGGGACAGGGCTATGGAAGAATGAGCAGTTCTTC.

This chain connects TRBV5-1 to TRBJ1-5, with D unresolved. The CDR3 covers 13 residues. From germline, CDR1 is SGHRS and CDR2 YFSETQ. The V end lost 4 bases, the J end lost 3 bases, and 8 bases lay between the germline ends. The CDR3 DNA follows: TGCGCCAGCAGCCCCATGTTCAATCAGCCCCAGCATTTT. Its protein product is CASSPMFNQPQHF.

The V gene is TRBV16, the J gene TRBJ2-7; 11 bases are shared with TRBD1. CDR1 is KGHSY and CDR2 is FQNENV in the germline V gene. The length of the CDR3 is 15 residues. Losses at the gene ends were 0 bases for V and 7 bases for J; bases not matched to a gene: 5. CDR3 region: CASSQSGQGAREQYF. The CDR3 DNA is TGTGCCAGCAGCCAATCTGGACAGGGGGCGAGGGAGCAGTACTTC.

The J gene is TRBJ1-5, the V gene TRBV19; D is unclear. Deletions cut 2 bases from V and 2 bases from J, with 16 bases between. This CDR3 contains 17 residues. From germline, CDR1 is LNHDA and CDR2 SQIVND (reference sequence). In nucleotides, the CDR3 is TGTGCCAGTAGTATACGCGGATCTTGGGTAGGCAATCAGCCCCAGCATTTT. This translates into CASSIRGSWVGNQPQHF.

The CDR3 here is CASSPAGQTYEQYF. In DNA form, the CDR3 reads TGTGCCAGCTCACCAGCGGGACAGACCTACGAGCAGTACTTC. The chain carries TRBV18 and TRBJ2-7; perhaps TRBD1 as D (7 bases). Trimming removed 2 bases at V and 2 bases at J, with 10 bases between. The V gene's germline CDR1 is KGHSH and CDR2 LQKENI. The length of the CDR3 is 14 residues.

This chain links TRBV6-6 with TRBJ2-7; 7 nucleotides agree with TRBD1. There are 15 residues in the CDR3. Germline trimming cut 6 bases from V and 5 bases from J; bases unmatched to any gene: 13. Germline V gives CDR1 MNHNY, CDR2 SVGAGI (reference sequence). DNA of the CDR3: TGTGCCAGCAGCCCCCAAGAGGGGGCGCTCCACGAGCAGTACTTC. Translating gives CASSPQEGALHEQYF.

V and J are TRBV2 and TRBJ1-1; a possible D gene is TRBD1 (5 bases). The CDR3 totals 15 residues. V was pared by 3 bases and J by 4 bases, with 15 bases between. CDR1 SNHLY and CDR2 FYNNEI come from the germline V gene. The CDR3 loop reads CASSEAGLYATEAFF. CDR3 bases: TGTGCCAGCAGTGAGGCAGGGCTCTACGCCACTGAAGCTTTCTTT. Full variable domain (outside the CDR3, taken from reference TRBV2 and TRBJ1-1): EPEVTQTPSHQVTQMGQEVILRCVPISNHLYFYWYRQILGQKVEFLVSFYNNEISEKSEIFDDQFSVERPDGSNFTLKIRSTKLEDSAMYFCASSEAGLYATEAFFGQGTRLTVV.

CDR3 nucleotide sequence: TGTGCCAGCAGCTTGGGGCAGGGGGCTTCCTACGAGCAGTACTTC. Its translation: CASSLGQGASYEQYF. The chain carries TRBV5-4 and TRBJ2-7; TRBD1 matches 8 bases. Germline V CDR1 and CDR2: SGHNT, YYREEE (reference sequence). The length of the CDR3 is 15 residues. The J segment lost 1 base and the V segment lost 0 bases, leaving 3 bases of the junction unmatched.

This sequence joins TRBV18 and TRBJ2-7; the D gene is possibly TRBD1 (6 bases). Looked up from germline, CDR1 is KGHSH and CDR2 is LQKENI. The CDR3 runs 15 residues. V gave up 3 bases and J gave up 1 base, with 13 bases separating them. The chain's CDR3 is CASSPNRVGSYEQYF. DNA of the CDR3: TGTGCCAGCTCACCGAACAGGGTAGGGTCCTACGAGCAGTACTTC.

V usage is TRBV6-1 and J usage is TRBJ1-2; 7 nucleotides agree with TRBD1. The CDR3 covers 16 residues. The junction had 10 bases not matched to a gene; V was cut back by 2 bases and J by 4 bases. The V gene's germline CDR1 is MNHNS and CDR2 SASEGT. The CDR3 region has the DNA TGTGCCAGCAGTGAACGAAAATCCGGGACAGCCTATGGCTACACCTTC. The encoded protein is CASSERKSGTAYGYTF.

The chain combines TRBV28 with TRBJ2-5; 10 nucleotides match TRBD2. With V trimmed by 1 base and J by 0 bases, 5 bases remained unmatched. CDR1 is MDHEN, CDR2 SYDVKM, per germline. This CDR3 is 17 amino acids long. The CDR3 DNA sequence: TGTGCCAGCAGTTTATCGGGACTAGCGTTGTACCAAGAGACCCAGTACTTC. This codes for CASSLSGLALYQETQYF.